The T cell receptor (beta chain) under discussion was sequenced for a study of human T cells and chemical hapten exposure. As for time point: patch test 3, about 24 weeks after DPC sensitization. The sample's treatment: therapeutic diphenylcyclopropenone sensitization with weekly scalp DPC. This clonotype appeared many times. Trimming cost V 3 bases and J 3 bases, with 11 bases left between them. CDR1 and CDR2 (germline): DFQATT, SNEGSKA (reference sequence). The CDR3 contains 13 residues. TCRdb recomputed calls from the RACE reads with MiXCR, one row per CDR3 protein. Of about 190,000 distinct CDR3 sequences detected, about 25% appear once; the ten largest clones hold roughly 2.4%.

The clonotype comes from a woman between 35 and 50 years old with alopecia areata. Some clones in this sample may be carry-over from other donors' samples. Source: whole blood, taken in connection with sensitization to the hapten diphenylcyclopropenone (DPC). V and J are TRBV20-1 and TRBJ1-2, with D tentatively TRBD1 (6 bases). Written as DNA, the CDR3 is TGCAGTGCTAGTCCACACAGGGACTATGGCTACACCTTC. This gives the protein CSASPHRDYGYTF.